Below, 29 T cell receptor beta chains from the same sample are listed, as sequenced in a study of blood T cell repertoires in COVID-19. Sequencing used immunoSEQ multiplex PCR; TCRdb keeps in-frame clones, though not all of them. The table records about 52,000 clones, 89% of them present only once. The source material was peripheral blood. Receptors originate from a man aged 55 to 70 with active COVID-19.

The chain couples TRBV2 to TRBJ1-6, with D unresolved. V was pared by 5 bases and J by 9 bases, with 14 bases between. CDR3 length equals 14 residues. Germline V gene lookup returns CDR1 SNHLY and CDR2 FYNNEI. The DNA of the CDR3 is TGTGCCAGCAGTAGAGCAGGAACGGCTTCACCCCTCCACTTT. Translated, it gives CASSRAGTASPLHF.

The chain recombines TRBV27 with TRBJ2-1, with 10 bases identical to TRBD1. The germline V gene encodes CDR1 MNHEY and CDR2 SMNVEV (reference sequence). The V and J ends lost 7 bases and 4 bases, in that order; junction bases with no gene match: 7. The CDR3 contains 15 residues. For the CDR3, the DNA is TGTGCCAGCATTCTTAGGACAGGGGGGTACAATGAGCAGTTCTTC. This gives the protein CASILRTGGYNEQFF.

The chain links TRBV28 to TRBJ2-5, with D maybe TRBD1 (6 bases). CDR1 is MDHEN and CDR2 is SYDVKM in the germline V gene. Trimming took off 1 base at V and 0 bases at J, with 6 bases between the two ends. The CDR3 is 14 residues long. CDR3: CASSLYRDQETQYF. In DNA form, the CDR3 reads TGTGCCAGCAGTTTATACAGGGACCAAGAGACCCAGTACTTC.

This CDR3 is CASSLAAGGLKTQYF. CDR3 nucleotide sequence: TGTGCCAGCAGCTTAGCGGCAGGGGGATTAAAGACCCAGTACTTC. J is TRBJ2-5 and V is TRBV7-9, with 7 positions matching TRBD1. V shed 0 bases, J shed 6 bases, and the junction held 7 bases outside the gene matches. Looked up from germline, CDR1 is SEHNR and CDR2 is FQNEAQ (reference sequence). There are 15 residues in the CDR3. Combining the CDR3 with reference TRBV7-9 and TRBJ2-5 gives the whole variable domain DTGVSQNPRHKITKRGQNVTFRCDPISEHNRLYWYRQTLGQGPEFLTYFQNEAQLEKSRLLSDRFSAERPKGSFSTLEIQRTEQGDSAMYLCASSLAAGGLKTQYFGPGTRLLVL.

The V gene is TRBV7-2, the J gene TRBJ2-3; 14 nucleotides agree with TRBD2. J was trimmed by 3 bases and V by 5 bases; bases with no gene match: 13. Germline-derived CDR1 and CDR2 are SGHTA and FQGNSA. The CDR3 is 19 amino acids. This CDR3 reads CASSPLPSGLAGVTDTQYF. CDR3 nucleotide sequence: TGTGCCAGCAGCCCTCTTCCCTCGGGACTAGCGGGAGTAACAGATACGCAGTATTTT.

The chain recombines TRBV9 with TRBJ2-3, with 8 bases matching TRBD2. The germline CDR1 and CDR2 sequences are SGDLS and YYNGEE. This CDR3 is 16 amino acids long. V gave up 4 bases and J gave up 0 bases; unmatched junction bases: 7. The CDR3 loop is CASSRLASGSTDTQYF. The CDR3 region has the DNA TGTGCCAGCAGCCGGCTGGCTAGCGGGAGCACAGATACGCAGTATTTT.

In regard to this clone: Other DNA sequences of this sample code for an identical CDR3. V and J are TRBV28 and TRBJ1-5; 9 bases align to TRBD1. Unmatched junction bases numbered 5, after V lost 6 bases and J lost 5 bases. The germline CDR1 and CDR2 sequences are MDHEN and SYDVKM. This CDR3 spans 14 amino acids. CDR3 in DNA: TGTGCCAGCAGCCCGGGACAGGGCGATCAGCCCCAGCATTTT. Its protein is CASSPGQGDQPQHF.

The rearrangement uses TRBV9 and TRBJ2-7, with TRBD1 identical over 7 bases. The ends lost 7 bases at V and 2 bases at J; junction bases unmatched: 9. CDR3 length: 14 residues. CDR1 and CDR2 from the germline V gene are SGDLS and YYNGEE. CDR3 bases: TGTGCCAGCTCAAAAGGGCAGGGGGCCTACGAGCAGTACTTC. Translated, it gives CASSKGQGAYEQYF.

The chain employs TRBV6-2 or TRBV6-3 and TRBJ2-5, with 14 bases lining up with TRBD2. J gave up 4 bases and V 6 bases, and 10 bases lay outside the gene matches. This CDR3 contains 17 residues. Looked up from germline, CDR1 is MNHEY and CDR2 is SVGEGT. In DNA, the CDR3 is TGTGCCAGCAGCTCCGGGACTAGCGGGAGTCTATCAGAGACCCAGTACTTC. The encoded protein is CASSSGTSGSLSETQYF.

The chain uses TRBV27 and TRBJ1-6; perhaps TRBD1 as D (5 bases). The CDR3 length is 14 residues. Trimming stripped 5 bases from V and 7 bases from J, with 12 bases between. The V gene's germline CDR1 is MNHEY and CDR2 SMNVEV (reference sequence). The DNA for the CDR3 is TGTGCCAGCAGTGCAGACAGACGGAATTCACCCCTCCACTTT. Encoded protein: CASSADRRNSPLHF.

CDR3: CASSVGYGLANNEQFF. The CDR3 nucleotides are TGTGCCAGCAGCGTAGGGTATGGACTTGCAAACAATGAGCAGTTCTTC. The chain carries TRBV9 and TRBJ2-1, with D possibly being TRBD2 (5 bases). Trimming cost V 0 bases and J 5 bases, with 15 bases left between them. The germline V gene has CDR1 SGDLS and CDR2 YYNGEE. CDR3 length: 16 amino acids.

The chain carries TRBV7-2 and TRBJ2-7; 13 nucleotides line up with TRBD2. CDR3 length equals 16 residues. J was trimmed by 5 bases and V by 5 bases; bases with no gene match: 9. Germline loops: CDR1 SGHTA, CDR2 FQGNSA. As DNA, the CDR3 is TGTGCCAGCAGCACCGGACTAGCGGGAGTCCCCCACGAGCAGTACTTC. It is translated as CASSTGLAGVPHEQYF.

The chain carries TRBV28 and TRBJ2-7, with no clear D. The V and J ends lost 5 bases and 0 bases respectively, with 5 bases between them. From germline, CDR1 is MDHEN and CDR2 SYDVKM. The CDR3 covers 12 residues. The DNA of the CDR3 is TGTGCCAGCAGTCGCGGCTCCTACGAGCAGTACTTC. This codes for CASSRGSYEQYF.

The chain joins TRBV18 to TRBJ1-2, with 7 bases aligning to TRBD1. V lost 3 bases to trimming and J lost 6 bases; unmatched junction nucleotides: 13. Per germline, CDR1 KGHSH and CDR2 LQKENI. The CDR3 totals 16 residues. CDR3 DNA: TGTGCCAGCTCACCTTCTACCGGGACAGTATTAAATGGCTACACCTTC. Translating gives CASSPSTGTVLNGYTF.

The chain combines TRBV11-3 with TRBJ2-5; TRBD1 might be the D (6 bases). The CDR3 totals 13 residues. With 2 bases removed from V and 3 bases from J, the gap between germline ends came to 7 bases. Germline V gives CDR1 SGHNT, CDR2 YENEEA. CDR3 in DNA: TGTGCCAGCAGCTTAAGGGGGAAAGAGACCCAGTACTTC. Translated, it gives CASSLRGKETQYF.

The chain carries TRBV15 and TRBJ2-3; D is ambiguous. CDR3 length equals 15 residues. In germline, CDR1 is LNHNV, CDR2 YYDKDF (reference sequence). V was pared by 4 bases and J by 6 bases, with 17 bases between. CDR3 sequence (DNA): TGTGCCACCAGCAAAAGCGCAAAAGAGTTTGATACGCAGTATTTT. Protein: CATSKSAKEFDTQYF.

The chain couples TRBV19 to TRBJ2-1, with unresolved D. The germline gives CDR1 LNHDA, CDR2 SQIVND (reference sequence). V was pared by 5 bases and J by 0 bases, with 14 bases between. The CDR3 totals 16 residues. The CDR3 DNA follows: TGTGCCAGTAGTCCTAGACCTTTTAGCTCCTACAATGAGCAGTTCTTC. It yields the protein CASSPRPFSSYNEQFF.

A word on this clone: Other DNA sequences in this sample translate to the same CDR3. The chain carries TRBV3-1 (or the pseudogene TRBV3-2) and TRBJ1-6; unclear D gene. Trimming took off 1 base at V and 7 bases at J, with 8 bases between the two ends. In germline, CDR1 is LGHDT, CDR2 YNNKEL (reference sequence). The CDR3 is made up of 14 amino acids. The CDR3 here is CASSQGPRNSPLHF. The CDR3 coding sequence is TGTGCCAGCAGCCAAGGTCCTCGGAATTCACCCCTCCACTTT.

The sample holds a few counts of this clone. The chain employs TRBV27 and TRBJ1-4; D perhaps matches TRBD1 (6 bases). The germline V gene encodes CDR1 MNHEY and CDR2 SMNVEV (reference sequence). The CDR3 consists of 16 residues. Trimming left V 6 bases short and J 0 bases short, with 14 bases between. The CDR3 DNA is TGTGCCAGCAGGGGTTACAGGGACGCAACTAATGAAAAACTGTTTTTT. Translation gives CASRGYRDATNEKLFF.

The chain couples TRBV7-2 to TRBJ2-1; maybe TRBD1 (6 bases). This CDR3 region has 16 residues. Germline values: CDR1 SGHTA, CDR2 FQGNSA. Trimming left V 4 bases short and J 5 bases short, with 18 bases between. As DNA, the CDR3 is TGTGCCAGCAGCTACGAACAGGGATTTGCAAACAATGAGCAGTTCTTC. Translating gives CASSYEQGFANNEQFF. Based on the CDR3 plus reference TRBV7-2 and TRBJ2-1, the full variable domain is GAGVSQSPSNKVTEKGKDVELRCDPISGHTALYWYRQSLGQGLEFLIYFQGNSAPDKSGLPSDRFSAERTGGSVSTLTIQRTQQEDSAVYLCASSYEQGFANNEQFFGPGTRLTVL.

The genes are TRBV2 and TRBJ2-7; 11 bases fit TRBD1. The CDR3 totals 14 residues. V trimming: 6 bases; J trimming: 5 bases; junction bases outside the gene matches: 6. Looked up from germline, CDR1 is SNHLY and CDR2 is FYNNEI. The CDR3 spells CASSPDRGRNEQYF. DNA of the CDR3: TGTGCCAGCAGCCCGGACAGGGGGCGAAACGAGCAGTACTTC.

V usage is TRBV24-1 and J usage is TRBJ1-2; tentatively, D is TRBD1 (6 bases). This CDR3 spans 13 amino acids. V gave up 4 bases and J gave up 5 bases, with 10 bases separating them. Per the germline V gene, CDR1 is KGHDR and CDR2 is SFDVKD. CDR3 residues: CATSETGSYGYTF. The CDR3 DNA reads TGTGCCACCAGTGAAACAGGGTCTTATGGCTACACCTTC.

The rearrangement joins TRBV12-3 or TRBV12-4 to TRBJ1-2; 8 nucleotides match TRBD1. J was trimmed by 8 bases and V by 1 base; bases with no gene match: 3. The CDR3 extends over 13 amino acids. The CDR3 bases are TGTGCCAGCAGTTTAGGGACAGGGAAAGGCTACACCTTC. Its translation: CASSLGTGKGYTF.

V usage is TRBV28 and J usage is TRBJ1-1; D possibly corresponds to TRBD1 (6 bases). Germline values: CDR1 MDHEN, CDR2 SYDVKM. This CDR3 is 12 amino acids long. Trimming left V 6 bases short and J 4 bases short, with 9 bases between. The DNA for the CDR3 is TGTGCCAGCAGGACAGGAACCACTGAAGCTTTCTTT. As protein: CASRTGTTEAFF.

CDR3 sequence (DNA): TGTGCCAGCAGTCTCCAGGGGCGTAGCAATCAGCCCCAGCATTTT. It is translated as CASSLQGRSNQPQHF. The V and J genes are TRBV2 and TRBJ1-5, with a weak D call TRBD1 (6 bases). The germline CDR1 and CDR2 sequences are SNHLY and FYNNEI. The length of the CDR3 is 15 residues. Deletions cut 5 bases from V and 0 bases from J, with 11 bases between.

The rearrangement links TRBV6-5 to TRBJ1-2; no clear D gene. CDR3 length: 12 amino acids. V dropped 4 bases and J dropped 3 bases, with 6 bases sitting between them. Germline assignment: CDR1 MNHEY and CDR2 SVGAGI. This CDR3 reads CASSFQDYGYTF. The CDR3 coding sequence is TGTGCCAGCAGTTTCCAGGACTATGGCTACACCTTC.

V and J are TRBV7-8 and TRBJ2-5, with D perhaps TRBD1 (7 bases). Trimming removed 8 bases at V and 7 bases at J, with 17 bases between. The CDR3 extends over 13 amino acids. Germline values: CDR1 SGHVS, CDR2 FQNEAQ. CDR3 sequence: CASGDREEGTQYF. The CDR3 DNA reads TGTGCCAGCGGAGACAGGGAGGAAGGGACCCAGTACTTC.

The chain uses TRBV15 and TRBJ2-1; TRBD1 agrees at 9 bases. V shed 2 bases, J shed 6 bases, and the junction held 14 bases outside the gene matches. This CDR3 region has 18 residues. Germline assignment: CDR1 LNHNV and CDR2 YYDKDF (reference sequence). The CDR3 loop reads CATSRSINRDRDSNEQFF. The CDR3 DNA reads TGTGCCACCAGCAGATCCATAAACCGGGACAGGGATAGCAATGAGCAGTTCTTC.

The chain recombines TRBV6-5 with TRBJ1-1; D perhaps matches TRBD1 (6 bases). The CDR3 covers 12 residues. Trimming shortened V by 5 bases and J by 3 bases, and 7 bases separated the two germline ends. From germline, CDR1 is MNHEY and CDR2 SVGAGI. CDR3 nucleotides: TGTGCCAGCAGTCGGACAGACACTGAAGCTTTCTTT. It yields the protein CASSRTDTEAFF.